Below, one TCR beta chain is given with its context. Its antigen is unknown. The sample belongs to a study of T-cell reconstitution after alpha-beta-depleted transplantation in children. In germline, CDR1 is MNHNS, CDR2 SASEGT. Deletions cut 6 bases from V and 6 bases from J, with 15 bases between. The CDR3 has 14 amino acids. Findings of the study overall: Roughly two months post-transplant, alpha-beta T cells reportedly originated from several hundred graft clones that had expanded. Recipient T cells and thymic progenitors that survived were the source of the high TCRbeta diversity seen at day 60 in some patients. Diversity and T-cell counts at one year after transplant derived mostly from new T cells.

During its preparation, the TCRbeta library received unique molecular identifiers. TCRdb reanalysed the PCR reads using MiXCR and keeps one entry per CDR3 protein. The sample shows approximately 500,000 distinct CDR3 sequences, around 27% of them seen only once. The source is a boy under two years old with Wiskott-Aldrich syndrome, due to receive a stem cell transplant. The V and J genes are TRBV6-1 and TRBJ2-4, with D maybe TRBD1 (6 bases). Specimen: PBMCs, collected before TCRalphabeta/CD19-depleted stem cell transplant. The CDR3 reads CASSESGRGNIQYF. The CDR3 bases are TGTGCCAGCAGCGAATCGGGCAGGGGAAACATTCAGTACTTC.